Presented here are 14 T cell receptor beta chains from one specimen sequenced in a study of immune characteristics of hereditary and idiopathic chronic pancreatitis. This table comes from immunoSEQ multiplex PCR, and its TCRdb copy is limited to in-frame clones, with some not included. The data show roughly 600 clones, about 71% seen once. The sample comprised pancreas tissue. The receptors derive from a human donor who was a deceased organ donor serving as a healthy control.

This clone was recorded only once. CDR3 sequence reads: CASSEGLEQYF. The CDR3 DNA sequence: TGTGCCAGTAGTGAGGGATTAGAGCAGTACTTC. J is TRBJ2-7 and V is TRBV19; possible D gene TRBD2, 5 bases. The germline V gene has CDR1 LNHDA and CDR2 SQIVND (reference sequence). Trimming shortened V by 5 bases and J by 7 bases, and 9 bases separated the two germline ends. This CDR3 comprises 11 residues.

This chain joins TRBV7-9 and TRBJ2-7, with D possibly being TRBD1 (6 bases). This CDR3 has 14 amino acids. Per the germline V gene, CDR1 is SEHNR and CDR2 is FQNEAQ (reference sequence). V was trimmed by 5 bases and J by 6 bases, leaving 17 bases between them. This chain's CDR3 is CASSVNRVRAEQYF. The DNA for the CDR3 is TGTGCCAGCAGCGTAAACAGGGTAAGGGCCGAGCAGTACTTC. The entire variable domain, with the rest obtained from reference TRBV7-9 and TRBJ2-7, is as follows: DTGVSQNPRHKITKRGQNVTFRCDPISEHNRLYWYRQTLGQGPEFLTYFQNEAQLEKSRLLSDRFSAERPKGSFSTLEIQRTEQGDSAMYLCASSVNRVRAEQYFGPGTRLTVT.

The V call is TRBV29-1, the J call TRBJ2-2; D may be TRBD1 or TRBD2 (6 bases each). Germline V gene lookup returns CDR1 SQVTM and CDR2 ANQGSEA. The CDR3 runs 13 residues. V lost 6 bases and J 1 base, leaving 9 bases between the germline ends. The CDR3 bases are TGCAGCGTGGAGGGACAGAACACCGGGGAGCTGTTTTTT. This sequence encodes CSVEGQNTGELFF.

The rearrangement links TRBV27 to TRBJ1-5; possible D gene TRBD1, 5 bases. The CDR3 runs 14 residues. V was cut by 1 base and J by 7 bases, with 11 bases left in between. The germline V gene has CDR1 MNHEY and CDR2 SMNVEV (reference sequence). CDR3 in DNA: TGTGCCAGCAGTTTATTCCCAGGGCAACAGCCCCAGCATTTT. Translating gives CASSLFPGQQPQHF.

This chain links TRBV7-6 with TRBJ2-7, with D perhaps TRBD2 (5 bases). Germline V gives CDR1 SGHVS, CDR2 FNYEAQ. The germline V and J ends were trimmed by 5 bases and 0 bases, with 5 bases remaining between them. The CDR3 has 12 amino acids. CDR3 protein: CASSGSSYEQYF. The CDR3 DNA reads as TGTGCCAGCAGCGGGAGCTCCTACGAGCAGTACTTC.

Here the CDR3 DNA reads TGTGCCTGGAGTCCGGGACAGGGAGATCAGCCCCAGCATTTT. This sequence encodes CAWSPGQGDQPQHF. The chain links TRBV30 to TRBJ1-5; TRBD1 aligns across 9 bases. The trim removed 2 bases at V and 5 bases at J, leaving 4 bases unmatched. The CDR3 is 14 amino acids. Germline CDR1 and CDR2: GTSNPN and SVGIG (reference sequence).

This clone was picked up one time. The chain combines TRBV4-2 with TRBJ2-7, with TRBD2 identical over 10 bases. The CDR3 totals 15 residues. Germline V gene lookup returns CDR1 LGHNA and CDR2 YNFKEQ. Trimming took 1 base from V and 2 from J; bases not matched to a gene: 2. Written as DNA, the CDR3 is TGTGCCAGCAGCCAAGGGACTAGCGGCACCTACGAGCAGTACTTC. This translates into CASSQGTSGTYEQYF.

The chain is built from TRBV7-9 and TRBJ1-5; D may be TRBD1 (5 bases). This CDR3 spans 16 amino acids. Trimming removed 3 bases at V and 6 bases at J, with 18 bases between. Looked up from germline, CDR1 is SEHNR and CDR2 is FQNEAQ (reference sequence). The CDR3 nucleotides read TGTGCCAGCAGCTTTTATGGGGAGGGGAGCCGTCAGCCCCAGCATTTT. Its protein is CASSFYGEGSRQPQHF.

The chain combines TRBV7-6 with TRBJ2-7, with a weak D call TRBD1 (6 bases). The length of the CDR3 is 13 residues. Trimming removed 3 bases at V and 5 bases at J, with 11 bases between. CDR1 is SGHVS, CDR2 FNYEAQ, per germline. The CDR3 coding sequence is TGTGCCAGCAGCTTCACAGGGTTCCACGAGCAGTACTTC. Its protein is CASSFTGFHEQYF.

This clone was seen only a few times. The rearrangement uses TRBV5-4 and TRBJ2-3, with TRBD2 matching over 13 bases. The CDR3 has 18 residues. Germline V gene lookup returns CDR1 SGHNT and CDR2 YYREEE (reference sequence). Trimming at V came to 4 bases and at J to 1 base, leaving 9 bases not matched to a gene. CDR3: CASSGHTGTSGGTDTQYF. CDR3 DNA: TGTGCCAGCAGCGGTCATACCGGGACTAGCGGGGGCACAGATACGCAGTATTTT. The full variable domain, its missing parts supplied by reference TRBV5-4 and TRBJ2-3, is ETGVTQSPTHLIKTRGQQVTLRCSSQSGHNTVSWYQQALGQGPQFIFQYYREEENGRGNFPPRFSGLQFPNYSSELNVNALELDDSALYLCASSGHTGTSGGTDTQYFGPGTRLTVL.

This chain links TRBV12-3 or TRBV12-4 with TRBJ2-7, with D possibly being TRBD2 (5 bases). V lost 2 bases and J 2 bases, leaving 7 bases between the germline ends. This CDR3 has 13 residues. CDR3 DNA: TGTGCCAGCAGTTTACTAGCTCCCTACGAGCAGTACTTC. This codes for CASSLLAPYEQYF.

The V call is TRBV18, the J call TRBJ2-7; 9 bases are shared with TRBD1. CDR1 and CDR2 from the germline V gene are KGHSH and LQKENI. CDR3 size: 15 residues. V was pared by 2 bases and J by 2 bases, with 4 bases of the junction left unmatched. The CDR3 here is CASSPGTGPPYEQYF. The CDR3 nucleotides are TGTGCCAGCTCACCAGGGACAGGGCCTCCCTACGAGCAGTACTTC. Supplemented by reference TRBV18 and TRBJ2-7, the full variable domain reads NAGVMQNPRHLVRRRGQEARLRCSPMKGHSHVYWYRQLPEEGLKFMVYLQKENIIDESGMPKERFSAEFPKEGPSILRIQQVVRGDSAAYFCASSPGTGPPYEQYFGPGTRLTVT.

A few counts support this clone. The chain recombines TRBV7-2 with TRBJ2-5; 8 positions match TRBD2. The CDR3 contains 17 residues. In germline, CDR1 is SGHTA, CDR2 FQGNSA. V lost 1 base to trimming and J lost 3 bases; unmatched junction nucleotides: 10. The CDR3 DNA sequence: TGTGCCAGCAGCTTAGATCCGGGAGGGGGGAAGGAAGAGACCCAGTACTTC. Its protein is CASSLDPGGGKEETQYF.

This clone came up a few times. V usage is TRBV19 and J usage is TRBJ2-5, with 9 bases identical to TRBD1. This CDR3 is 15 amino acids long. The trim removed 3 bases at V and 5 bases at J, leaving 7 bases unmatched. Germline V gene sequence: CDR1 LNHDA, CDR2 SQIVND (reference sequence). The CDR3 bases are TGTGCCAGTAGTATTGGGACAGGGAGTAAGGAGACCCAGTACTTC. It is translated as CASSIGTGSKETQYF.